These T cell receptor beta chains were read from a single sample in a study of shared clonotypes between healthy human individuals. Using immunoSEQ multiplex PCR, the repertoire was profiled, and TCRdb retains in-frame clones only, with some absent. The table includes a few million clones, over 90% detected once. Sequencing was performed on naive CD4+ T cells from PBMCs. The receptors were sampled from a young man in good health. Some clones in this sample may be carry-over from other donors' samples. Both conserved end residues are part of each CDR3. A D gene is named only where the DNA matches it firmly. Size tells how often a clone was seen (once, few, many) or the class of an expanded clone, and some rows leave it out.

CDR3 length,J gene,V gene,D gene,clone size,CDR3 protein,CDR3 DNA
13,TRBJ2-7,TRBV7-9,-,once,CAIRRGEGNEQYF,TGTGCCATCCGGAGGGGAGAGGGCAACGAGCAGTACTTC
14,TRBJ2-2,TRBV5-1,-,-,CASSSSGRTGELFF,TGCGCCAGCAGCTCGTCAGGGCGGACCGGGGAGCTGTTTTTT
18,TRBJ1-1,TRBV4-1,-,-,CASSQKSRVLIGGTEAFF,TGCGCCAGCAGCCAAAAGTCCCGGGTCCTCATAGGAGGGACTGAAGCTTTCTTT
17,TRBJ2-7,TRBV11-2,TRBD2,-,CASSRRLAGGISLEQYF,TGTGCCAGCAGTCGTCGACTAGCGGGAGGAATCTCCCTCGAGCAGTACTTC
16,TRBJ2-1,TRBV7-8,TRBD1,-,CASSSPGTVGNPEQFF,TGTGCCAGCAGCTCACCCGGGACAGTTGGGAATCCGGAGCAGTTCTTC
18,TRBJ2-1,TRBV5-1,TRBD2,-,CASSLGFLAGVKFGEQFF,TGCGCCAGCAGCTTGGGGTTTCTAGCGGGAGTGAAGTTTGGTGAGCAGTTCTTC
12,TRBJ2-3,TRBV29-1,-,once,CSVSPPTDTQYF,TGCAGCGTCTCCCCCCCCACAGATACGCAGTATTTT
14,TRBJ2-7,TRBV6-5,-,-,CASRAGPHSYEQYF,TGTGCCAGCAGGGCAGGACCCCACTCCTACGAGCAGTACTTC
15,TRBJ2-1,TRBV28,-,-,CASTSARRSRNEQFF,TGTGCCAGCACCTCGGCCCGCAGGTCTCGCAATGAGCAGTTCTTC
15,TRBJ1-1,TRBV6-5,-,-,CASTREPGPRTEAFF,TGTGCCAGCACCCGGGAGCCCGGTCCGCGGACTGAAGCTTTCTTT
13,TRBJ1-5,TRBV30,TRBD1,-,CAWDRGSNQPQHF,TGTGCCTGGGACAGGGGAAGCAATCAGCCCCAGCATTTT
15,TRBJ2-1,TRBV15,-,-,CATSRSRARWGEQFF,TGTGCCACCAGCAGATCACGGGCCAGATGGGGTGAGCAGTTCTTC
15,TRBJ2-2,TRBV6-6,-,-,CASSYLSGTPGELFF,TGTGCCAGCAGTTACTTGTCTGGAACACCCGGGGAGCTGTTTTTT
14,TRBJ1-1,TRBV6-6,TRBD1,-,CASSYSNRGPEAFF,TGTGCCAGCAGTTACTCGAATAGGGGGCCTGAAGCTTTCTTT
13,TRBJ2-2,TRBV10-1,-,-,CASSGVATGELFF,TGCGCCAGCAGTGGTGTGGCCACCGGGGAGCTGTTTTTT
15,TRBJ1-5,TRBV6-1,-,-,CATLKDPYSNQPQHF,TGTGCCACCCTCAAGGACCCATATAGCAATCAGCCCCAGCATTTT
14,TRBJ2-7,TRBV5-1,TRBD1,-,CASSQRDRGGEQYF,TGCGCCAGCAGCCAGCGGGACAGGGGAGGCGAGCAGTACTTC
16,TRBJ2-5,TRBV6-5,-,-,CASSYSRRGSKETQYF,TGTGCCAGCAGTTACTCTCGTAGGGGAAGTAAAGAGACCCAGTACTTC
16,TRBJ2-7,TRBV4-3,-,-,CASSQDGTGGTYEQYF,TGCGCCAGCAGCCAAGACGGGACGGGCGGAACCTACGAGCAGTACTTC
14,TRBJ2-2,TRBV7-9,-,-,CASASGLNTGELFF,TGTGCCAGCGCCTCGGGACTCAACACCGGGGAGCTGTTTTTT
17,TRBJ2-6,TRBV5-1,-,-,CASSLGYRDSGANVLTF,TGCGCCAGCAGCTTGGGTTACAGGGACTCTGGGGCCAACGTCCTGACTTTC
14,TRBJ2-1,TRBV5-4,-,-,CASSLVRGVNEQFF,TGTGCCAGCAGCTTGGTACGAGGGGTCAATGAGCAGTTCTTC
18,TRBJ2-7,TRBV28,TRBD1,-,CASNQLMVGTGGGYEQYF,TGTGCCAGCAATCAGCTGATGGTGGGGACAGGGGGAGGCTACGAGCAGTACTTC
14,TRBJ2-2,TRBV27,-,-,CASSSDRDTGELFF,TGTGCCAGCAGCTCCGACAGAGACACCGGGGAGCTGTTTTTT
15,TRBJ2-3,TRBV28,TRBD2,-,CASSLPGLATDTQYF,TGTGCCAGCAGTCTACCGGGACTAGCGACAGATACGCAGTATTTT
13,TRBJ2-3,TRBV30,-,-,CAWTRAPGDTQYF,TGTGCCTGGACGAGGGCTCCGGGAGATACGCAGTATTTT
15,TRBJ2-7,TRBV18,-,-,CASSPPSQVSYEQYF,TGTGCCAGCTCACCACCGTCTCAGGTCTCGTACGAGCAGTACTTC
15,TRBJ1-1,TRBV18,TRBD1,-,CASSWTGVPNTEAFF,TGTGCCAGCTCCTGGACAGGGGTCCCGAACACTGAAGCTTTCTTT
13,TRBJ2-7,TRBV6-1,-,-,CASTRAIYYEQYF,TGTGCCAGCACCCGAGCGATTTACTACGAGCAGTACTTC
13,TRBJ1-4,TRBV29-1,-,-,CSVKAPREEKLFF,TGCAGCGTCAAAGCCCCCAGGGAAGAAAAACTGTTTTTT
15,TRBJ1-3,TRBV2,TRBD1,-,CASSGQGATGNTIYF,TGTGCCAGCAGTGGACAGGGGGCAACTGGAAACACCATATATTTT
13,TRBJ2-3,TRBV2,-,-,CASSGSSWDTQYF,TGTGCCAGCAGTGGATCTAGCTGGGATACGCAGTATTTT
13,TRBJ1-1,TRBV27,-,-,CASSPRRHTEAFF,TGTGCCAGCAGTCCCCGGCGGCACACTGAAGCTTTCTTT
14,TRBJ1-4,TRBV4-3,-,-,CASSQVATEKKLFF,TGCGCCAGCAGCCAAGTAGCAACGGAGAAAAAACTGTTTTTT
13,TRBJ2-3,TRBV11-1,-,once,CASSLGITDTQYF,TGTGCCAGCAGCCTGGGGATCACAGATACGCAGTATTTT
16,TRBJ2-1,TRBV7-9,TRBD1,-,CASSKIQGDAYNEQFF,TGTGCCAGCAGCAAAATACAGGGGGATGCCTACAATGAGCAGTTCTTC
16,TRBJ2-3,TRBV11-2,-,-,CASSLALLGPTDTQYF,TGTGCCAGCAGCTTAGCCCTACTGGGGCCCACAGATACGCAGTATTTT
15,TRBJ1-5,TRBV15,-,-,CATSRDLTRRQPQHF,TGTGCCACCAGCAGAGATCTGACAAGGCGGCAGCCCCAGCATTTT
16,TRBJ2-1,TRBV6-5,-,-,CASSYGLPGQHNEQFF,TGTGCCAGCAGTTACGGCCTTCCGGGACAACACAATGAGCAGTTCTTC
14,TRBJ2-5,TRBV10-3,-,-,CAISESPTRETQYF,TGTGCCATCAGTGAGTCACCGACGAGAGAGACCCAGTACTTC
16,TRBJ1-1,TRBV5-8,-,-,CASSFFTGSLNTEAFF,TGTGCCAGCAGCTTTTTTACAGGATCTTTGAACACTGAAGCTTTCTTT
15,TRBJ2-5,TRBV9,-,-,CASSVSSTAGETQYF,TGTGCCAGCAGCGTGAGCTCTACGGCTGGAGAGACCCAGTACTTC
16,TRBJ2-2,TRBV6-7,-,-,CASSYGPTYGTGELFF,TGTGCCAGCAGTTACGGGCCGACTTATGGCACCGGGGAGCTGTTTTTT
15,TRBJ2-3,TRBV28,TRBD2,-,CASSPGLAGVETQYF,TGTGCCAGCAGCCCGGGACTAGCGGGAGTCGAGACGCAGTATTTT
16,TRBJ2-1,TRBV5-1,TRBD2,-,CASSLVGGSLNNEQFF,TGCGCCAGCAGCTTGGTCGGCGGGAGCCTAAACAATGAGCAGTTCTTC
15,TRBJ1-4,TRBV5-5,TRBD1,-,CASSPGQGAWEKLFF,TGTGCCAGCAGCCCAGGACAGGGGGCGTGGGAAAAACTGTTTTTT
13,TRBJ1-2,TRBV30,TRBD1,-,CAWSVNRGLGYTF,TGTGCCTGGAGTGTAAACAGGGGGCTTGGCTACACCTTC
15,TRBJ2-7,TRBV19,-,-,CASSIFSGLFYEQYF,TGTGCCAGTAGTATATTCTCGGGACTTTTCTACGAGCAGTACTTC
14,TRBJ1-1,TRBV7-9,-,-,CASSVAGWNTEAFF,TGTGCCAGCAGCGTCGCAGGGTGGAACACTGAAGCTTTCTTT
16,TRBJ1-3,TRBV4-1,-,-,CASSQAPWGPGNTIYF,TGCGCCAGCAGCCAAGCCCCATGGGGGCCTGGAAACACCATATATTTT
17,TRBJ2-5,TRBV28,-,-,CASSASTGRGTQETQYF,TGTGCCAGCAGTGCATCAACGGGTAGGGGTACCCAAGAGACCCAGTACTTC
15,TRBJ2-7,TRBV30,-,-,CAWRRTAPSPYEQYF,TGTGCCTGGAGGAGGACTGCTCCCTCCCCCTACGAGCAGTACTTC
16,TRBJ1-2,TRBV19,-,-,CASSIDRATKSGGYTF,TGTGCCAGTAGTATAGACAGGGCAACGAAGTCCGGTGGCTACACCTTC
13,TRBJ1-1,TRBV5-4,-,-,CASSLVGGVEAFF,TGTGCCAGCAGCTTGGTCGGGGGGGTTGAAGCTTTCTTT
15,TRBJ2-7,TRBV5-4,TRBD1,-,CASSLPGQGPHEQYF,TGTGCCAGCAGCCTTCCGGGACAGGGGCCCCACGAGCAGTACTTC
14,TRBJ1-5,TRBV6-5,-,-,CASSWTPGRQPQHF,TGTGCCAGCAGTTGGACCCCGGGGCGGCAGCCCCAGCATTTT
14,TRBJ1-2,TRBV5-1,-,-,CASSPDYWFSGYTF,TGCGCCAGCAGCCCGGATTACTGGTTTTCCGGCTACACCTTC
14,TRBJ2-7,TRBV6-1,-,-,CASVRTVNSYEQYF,TGTGCCAGCGTAAGGACAGTAAACTCCTACGAGCAGTACTTC